Below are 19 T cell receptor beta chains sequenced from a single sample in a study of blood T cell repertoires in COVID-19. Using immunoSEQ multiplex PCR, the repertoire was profiled, and TCRdb retains in-frame clones only, with some absent. The sample has under 200,000 clones; almost 85% are singletons. The sample was peripheral blood. The receptors come from a man between 40 and 49 years old who had recovered from COVID-19.

The chain couples TRBV6-5 to TRBJ2-7; 8 bases fit TRBD1. V trimming: 6 bases; J trimming: 0 bases; junction bases outside the gene matches: 7. This CDR3 is built from 15 residues. CDR1 is MNHEY and CDR2 is SVGAGI in the germline V gene. CDR3 in amino acids: CASRLGQVSSYEQYF. For the CDR3, the DNA is TGTGCCAGCAGATTGGGACAGGTGAGCTCCTACGAGCAGTACTTC.

This chain joins TRBV6-6 and TRBJ2-1; D remains ambiguous. This CDR3 region has 12 residues. Germline-derived CDR1 and CDR2 are MNHNY and SVGAGI (reference sequence). The V gene lost 9 bases and the J gene lost 6 bases, with 12 bases spanning the gap. In DNA, the CDR3 is TGTGCCAGTTTTCGTTTGGCCAATGAGCAGTTCTTC. Protein product: CASFRLANEQFF.

The chain uses TRBV28 and TRBJ2-1; TRBD2 agrees at 10 bases. Per germline, CDR1 MDHEN and CDR2 SYDVKM. The CDR3 length is 18 residues. V shed 7 bases, J shed 3 bases, and the junction held 15 bases outside the gene matches. CDR3 DNA: TGTGCCAGCACCTCCCTTAGCGGGAGGCCCTCCTACTACAATGAGCAGTTCTTC. This sequence encodes CASTSLSGRPSYYNEQFF.

This sequence joins TRBV11-3 and TRBJ2-1, with a possible D match to TRBD2 (6 bases). The CDR3 length is 18 residues. V gave up 1 base and J gave up 0 bases, with 16 bases separating them. CDR1 is SGHNT and CDR2 is YENEEA in the germline V gene. CDR3 bases: TGTGCCAGCAGCTTAGGGGTTTCTAGGGGAGGCTCCTACAATGAGCAGTTCTTC. This translates into CASSLGVSRGGSYNEQFF. The full variable domain, completed using reference TRBV11-3 and TRBJ2-1, is EAGVVQSPRYKIIEKKQPVAFWCNPISGHNTLYWYLQNLGQGPELLIRYENEEAVDDSQLPKDRFSAERLKGVDSTLKIQPAELGDSAVYLCASSLGVSRGGSYNEQFFGPGTRLTVL.

The count of this clone is one. The chain combines TRBV9 with TRBJ2-5, with TRBD1 matching over 11 bases. V gave up 2 bases and J gave up 4 bases; unmatched junction bases: 7. This CDR3 has 16 residues. Per the germline V gene, CDR1 is SGDLS and CDR2 is YYNGEE. CDR3 coding DNA: TGTGCCAGCAGCGTCCGAACCGGGACAGGGGGAGAGACCCAGTACTTC. Translating it yields CASSVRTGTGGETQYF.

The chain links TRBV27 to TRBJ1-2; 9 positions agree with TRBD1. Trimming cost V 7 bases and J 7 bases; bases outside gene matches: 10. Germline loops: CDR1 MNHEY, CDR2 SMNVEV (reference sequence). This CDR3 has 14 amino acids. The CDR3 spells CASTYDRGKGGYTF. DNA of the CDR3: TGTGCCAGCACCTATGACAGGGGGAAGGGTGGCTACACCTTC.

This clone turned up a few times. This chain connects TRBV10-1 to TRBJ2-2, with 10 bases that match TRBD2. The CDR3 extends over 15 amino acids. J was trimmed by 6 bases and V by 7 bases; bases with no gene match: 8. Germline V gives CDR1 WNHNN, CDR2 SYGVQD (reference sequence). CDR3 DNA: TGCGCCAGCAATATAGCGGGGGGAGTTCCCGGGGAGCTGTTTTTT. Residues: CASNIAGGVPGELFF.

The sample holds one count of this clone. The chain uses TRBV13 and TRBJ1-1, with 10 bases lining up with TRBD1. Per germline, CDR1 PRHDT and CDR2 FYEKMQ (reference sequence). This CDR3 comprises 16 residues. V was clipped by 1 base and J by 3 bases; unmatched bases: 5. The CDR3 nucleotides are TGTGCCAGCAGCTTAGAGACAGGGGGCGCGTACACTGAAGCTTTCTTT. Its translation is CASSLETGGAYTEAFF.

The rearrangement links TRBV6-6 to TRBJ2-1; 14 nucleotides line up with TRBD2. V was pared by 5 bases and J by 0 bases, with 9 bases of the junction left unmatched. The CDR3 has 19 amino acids. CDR1 is MNHNY, CDR2 SVGAGI, per germline (reference sequence). As DNA, the CDR3 is TGTGCCAGCAGTCCCGGACTAGCGGGGGGCCATCGCTCCTACAATGAGCAGTTCTTC. Translating gives CASSPGLAGGHRSYNEQFF.

This clone was picked up a small number of times. The J gene is TRBJ2-5, the V gene TRBV5-1; D might be TRBD2 (6 bases). The CDR3 runs to 17 residues. Deletions cut 7 bases from V and 3 bases from J, with 25 bases between. Germline V gives CDR1 SGHRS, CDR2 YFSETQ. CDR3 bases: TGCGCCAGCTCCTCGGGTAGCGGAGCCACCGCAGAAGAGACCCAGTACTTC. Amino acid sequence: CASSSGSGATAEETQYF.

The genes are TRBV5-6 and TRBJ2-7, with D unclear. Trimming stripped 0 bases from V and 7 bases from J, with 5 bases between. CDR1 and CDR2 (germline): SGHDT, YYEEEE. The CDR3 covers 11 residues. The CDR3 DNA follows: TGTGCCAGCAGCTTGGGGCAAGAGCAGTACTTC. Residues: CASSLGQEQYF.

The chain employs TRBV7-2 and TRBJ1-1; D unclear. V was pared by 6 bases and J by 1 base, with 9 bases between. The CDR3 runs to 13 residues. Germline V CDR1 and CDR2: SGHTA, FQGNSA. CDR3 in amino acids: CASSYNRNTEAFF. For the CDR3, the DNA is TGTGCCAGCAGTTACAACAGGAACACTGAAGCTTTCTTT.

This clone has only one observation. The J gene is TRBJ1-2, the V gene TRBV27; TRBD1 matches at 8 bases. The CDR3 is 14 amino acids. Losses at the gene ends were 6 bases for V and 4 bases for J; bases not matched to a gene: 7. The germline gives CDR1 MNHEY, CDR2 SMNVEV (reference sequence). The CDR3 DNA reads TGTGCCAGCAGAACGACAGGGGATGCCTATGGCTACACCTTC. Its protein product is CASRTTGDAYGYTF.

The gene calls are TRBV5-1 and TRBJ1-2, with D hard to call. The germline V gene encodes CDR1 SGHRS and CDR2 YFSETQ. The CDR3 sequence is 14 residues long. The V end lost 0 bases, the J end lost 2 bases, and 8 bases lay between the germline ends. The CDR3 sequence: CASSLGGGNYGYTF. The CDR3 nucleotides read TGCGCCAGCAGCTTGGGAGGCGGGAACTATGGCTACACCTTC. The full variable domain, with the rest looked up from reference TRBV5-1 and TRBJ1-2, is KAGVTQTPRYLIKTRGQQVTLSCSPISGHRSVSWYQQTPGQGLQFLFEYFSETQRNKGNFPGRFSGRQFSNSRSEMNVSTLELGDSALYLCASSLGGGNYGYTFGSGTRLTVV.

This clone was seen more than once but under ten times. This chain uses TRBV4-3 with TRBJ2-5; tentatively, D is TRBD2 (5 bases). With 1 base removed from V and 4 bases from J, the gap between germline ends came to 16 bases. The CDR3 has 16 residues. Germline-derived CDR1 and CDR2 are LGHNA and YSLEER. The CDR3 sequence: CASSQGRSSPTETQYF. CDR3 bases: TGCGCCAGCAGCCAAGGCAGGTCTAGCCCGACAGAGACCCAGTACTTC.

The chain joins TRBV2 to TRBJ1-1; D is uncertain. CDR1 is SNHLY and CDR2 is FYNNEI in the germline V gene. The ends were cut back, 4 bases at V and 1 base at J, with 13 bases in the middle. This CDR3 region has 15 residues. The CDR3 is CASSGRRARNTEAFF. CDR3 DNA: TGTGCCAGCAGTGGTCGGAGGGCGAGGAACACTGAAGCTTTCTTT.

The J gene is TRBJ1-5, the V gene TRBV28; D possibly corresponds to TRBD1 (6 bases). CDR1 MDHEN and CDR2 SYDVKM come from the germline V gene. The CDR3 is made up of 14 amino acids. Between the trimmed V and J ends, which lost 2 bases and 5 bases, there was a span of 10 bases. The CDR3 region is CASSLPRGHQPQHF. As DNA, the CDR3 is TGTGCCAGCAGTTTACCGCGGGGGCATCAGCCCCAGCATTTT.

The J gene is TRBJ2-5, the V gene TRBV11-1; D is undetermined. V was clipped by 2 bases and J by 1 base, with 5 bases between them. The length of the CDR3 is 13 residues. Germline V lookup: CDR1 SGHAT, CDR2 FQDESV (reference sequence). In DNA, the CDR3 is TGTGCCAGCAGCTTACGGTTCCAAGAGACCCAGTACTTC. This codes for CASSLRFQETQYF.

This clone is a singleton in its sample. The chain links TRBV18 to TRBJ1-2; 8 nucleotides agree with TRBD1. Looked up from germline, CDR1 is KGHSH and CDR2 is LQKENI. The J segment lost 3 bases and the V segment lost 3 bases, leaving 6 bases of the junction unmatched. CDR3 size: 15 residues. CDR3 sequence (DNA): TGTGCCAGCTCACCTTCGGCGACAGGGGACTATGGCTACACCTTC. Encoded protein: CASSPSATGDYGYTF.